This T cell receptor (beta chain) was identified in a study of identical twins. TCRdb re-derived calls from the 5' RACE reads in MiXCR, one entry per CDR3 protein. The data contain some 1,600,000 distinct CDR3 sequences, under 35% of them singletons. Everyone who donated was a healthy Caucasian. This TCR came from a newborn girl in good health. The specimen was cord blood.

As DNA, the CDR3 is TGCAGTGCTAATCATCGACCGTACGAGCAGTACTTC. Translating gives CSANHRPYEQYF. The chain uses TRBV20-1 and TRBJ2-7; D not resolved. This CDR3 has 12 residues. V lost 4 bases and J 4 bases, leaving 11 bases between the germline ends. Germline CDR1 DFQATT, CDR2 SNEGSKA (reference sequence).